The source of this T cell receptor beta chain is a study of control samples from healthy donors and cancer patients. The germline V gene encodes CDR1 MNHNS and CDR2 SASEGT. Trimming shortened V by 0 bases and J by 3 bases, and 5 bases separated the two germline ends. The CDR3 is made up of 13 amino acids. Libraries were prepared by immunoSEQ multiplex PCR; TCRdb keeps only in-frame clonotypes and omits some of them. The profile covers 100,000 or so clones, with 79% appearing a single time and 8% to 11% taken by the ten largest. The sample consisted of blood. This TCR derives from a woman in her twenties or thirties in good health. V gene TRBV6-1 combines with J gene TRBJ1-1; D is uncertain. The CDR3 coding sequence is TGTGCCAGCAGTGAAGCGGTGGACACTGAAGCTTTCTTT. Its protein product is CASSEAVDTEAFF.